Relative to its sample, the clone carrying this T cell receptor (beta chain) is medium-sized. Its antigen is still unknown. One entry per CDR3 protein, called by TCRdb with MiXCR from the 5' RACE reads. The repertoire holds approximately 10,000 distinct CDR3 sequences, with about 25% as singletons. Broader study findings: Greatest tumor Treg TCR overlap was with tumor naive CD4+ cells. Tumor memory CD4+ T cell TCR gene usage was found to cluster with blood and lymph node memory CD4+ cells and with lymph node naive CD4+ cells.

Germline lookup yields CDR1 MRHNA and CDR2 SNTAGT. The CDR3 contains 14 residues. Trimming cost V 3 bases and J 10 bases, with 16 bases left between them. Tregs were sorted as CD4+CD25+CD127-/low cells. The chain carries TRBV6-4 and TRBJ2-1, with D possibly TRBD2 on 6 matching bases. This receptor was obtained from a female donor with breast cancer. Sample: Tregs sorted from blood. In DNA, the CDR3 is TGTGCCAGCAGTGAGGTATCCGGAGGGATCGAGCAGTTCTTC. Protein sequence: CASSEVSGGIEQFF.